This T cell receptor beta chain was observed in a study of control samples from healthy donors and cancer patients. Generated by immunoSEQ multiplex PCR, the TCRdb table keeps only in-frame clones and is missing some. Among some 120,000 clones listed, roughly nine tenths were seen once. The V end lost 2 bases, the J end lost 3 bases, and 12 bases lay between the germline ends. The CDR3 contains 15 residues. Germline V gene data show CDR1 as MNHNY and CDR2 as SVGAGI (reference sequence). This chain links TRBV6-6 with TRBJ2-3; D is possibly TRBD1 (6 bases). This receptor was obtained from a young man in good health. Sequencing was done on a sample of blood. CDR3 residues: CASSYGLGGTDTQYF. CDR3 sequence (DNA): TGTGCCAGCAGTTACGGGTTAGGGGGTACAGATACGCAGTATTTT.